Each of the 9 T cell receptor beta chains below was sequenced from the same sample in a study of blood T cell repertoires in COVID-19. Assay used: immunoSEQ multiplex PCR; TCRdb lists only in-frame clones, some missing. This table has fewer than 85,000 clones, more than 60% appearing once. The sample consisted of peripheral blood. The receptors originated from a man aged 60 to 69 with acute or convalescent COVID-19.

The CDR3 protein is CATSDTTSGVSYNEQFF. The CDR3, as DNA: TGTGCCACCAGTGACACAACTAGCGGGGTATCCTACAATGAGCAGTTCTTC. The chain uses TRBV24-1 and TRBJ2-1; 10 bases match TRBD2. The V and J ends lost 4 bases and 1 base, in that order; junction bases with no gene match: 6. Germline CDR1 reads KGHDR; CDR2 reads SFDVKD. The CDR3 runs 17 residues.

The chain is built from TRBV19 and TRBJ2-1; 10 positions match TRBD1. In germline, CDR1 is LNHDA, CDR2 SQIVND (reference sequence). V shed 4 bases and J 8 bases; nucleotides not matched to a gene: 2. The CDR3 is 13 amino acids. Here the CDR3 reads CASSSGQGDEQFF. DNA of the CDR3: TGTGCCAGTAGTAGCGGACAGGGGGATGAGCAGTTCTTC. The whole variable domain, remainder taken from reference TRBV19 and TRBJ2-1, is DGGITQSPKYLFRKEGQNVTLSCEQNLNHDAMYWYRQDPGQGLRLIYYSQIVNDFQKGDIAEGYSVSREKKESFPLTVTSAQKNPTAFYLCASSSGQGDEQFFGPGTRLTVL.

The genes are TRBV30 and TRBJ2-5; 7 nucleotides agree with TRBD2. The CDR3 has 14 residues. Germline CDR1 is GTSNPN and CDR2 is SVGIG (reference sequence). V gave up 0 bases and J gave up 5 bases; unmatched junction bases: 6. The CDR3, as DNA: TGTGCCTGGAGTGTTGGCGGGAGCACGGAGACCCAGTACTTC. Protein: CAWSVGGSTETQYF.

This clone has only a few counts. CDR3 nucleotides: TGCGCCAGCAGCTTGTCAGGGAGGCACACCGGGGAGCTGTTTTTT. This gives the protein CASSLSGRHTGELFF. The chain employs TRBV5-1 and TRBJ2-2; perhaps TRBD2 as D (6 bases). The CDR3 totals 15 residues. Germline CDR1 SGHRS, CDR2 YFSETQ. V was shortened by 1 base and J by 3 bases, with 10 bases between the two germline ends. The entire variable domain, with the rest obtained from reference TRBV5-1 and TRBJ2-2, is as follows: KAGVTQTPRYLIKTRGQQVTLSCSPISGHRSVSWYQQTPGQGLQFLFEYFSETQRNKGNFPGRFSGRQFSNSRSEMNVSTLELGDSALYLCASSLSGRHTGELFFGEGSRLTVL.

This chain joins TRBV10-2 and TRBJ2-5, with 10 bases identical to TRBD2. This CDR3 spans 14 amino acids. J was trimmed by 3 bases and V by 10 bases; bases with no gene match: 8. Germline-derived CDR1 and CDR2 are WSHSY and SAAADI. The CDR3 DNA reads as TGCGCCACCATGGGGCTAGCGGGAGAAGAGACCCAGTACTTC. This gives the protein CATMGLAGEETQYF.

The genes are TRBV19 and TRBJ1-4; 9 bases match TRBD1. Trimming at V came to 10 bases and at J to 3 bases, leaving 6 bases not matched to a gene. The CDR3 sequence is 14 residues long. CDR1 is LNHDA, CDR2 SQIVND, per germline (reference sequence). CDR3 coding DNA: TGTGCCACAGACAGGGGGGGAGCTAATGAAAAACTGTTTTTT. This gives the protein CATDRGGANEKLFF.

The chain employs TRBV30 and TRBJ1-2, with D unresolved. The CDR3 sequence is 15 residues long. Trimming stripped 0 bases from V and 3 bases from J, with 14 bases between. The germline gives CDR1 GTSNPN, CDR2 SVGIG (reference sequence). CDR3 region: CAWSVSGSTHYGYTF. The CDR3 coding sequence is TGTGCCTGGAGTGTCTCAGGTTCCACCCACTATGGCTACACCTTC.

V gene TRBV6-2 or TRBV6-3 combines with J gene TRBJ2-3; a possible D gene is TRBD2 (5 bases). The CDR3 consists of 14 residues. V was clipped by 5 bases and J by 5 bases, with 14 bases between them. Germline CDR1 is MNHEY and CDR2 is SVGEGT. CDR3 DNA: TGTGCCAGCAGTCCCGGGATTACCGGAGATACGCAGTATTTT. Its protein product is CASSPGITGDTQYF.

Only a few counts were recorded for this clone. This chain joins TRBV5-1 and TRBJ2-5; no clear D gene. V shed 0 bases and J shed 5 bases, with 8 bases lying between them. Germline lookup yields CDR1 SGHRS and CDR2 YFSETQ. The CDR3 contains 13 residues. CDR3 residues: CASSLAGWETQYF. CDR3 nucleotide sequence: TGCGCCAGCAGCTTGGCCGGGTGGGAGACCCAGTACTTC.